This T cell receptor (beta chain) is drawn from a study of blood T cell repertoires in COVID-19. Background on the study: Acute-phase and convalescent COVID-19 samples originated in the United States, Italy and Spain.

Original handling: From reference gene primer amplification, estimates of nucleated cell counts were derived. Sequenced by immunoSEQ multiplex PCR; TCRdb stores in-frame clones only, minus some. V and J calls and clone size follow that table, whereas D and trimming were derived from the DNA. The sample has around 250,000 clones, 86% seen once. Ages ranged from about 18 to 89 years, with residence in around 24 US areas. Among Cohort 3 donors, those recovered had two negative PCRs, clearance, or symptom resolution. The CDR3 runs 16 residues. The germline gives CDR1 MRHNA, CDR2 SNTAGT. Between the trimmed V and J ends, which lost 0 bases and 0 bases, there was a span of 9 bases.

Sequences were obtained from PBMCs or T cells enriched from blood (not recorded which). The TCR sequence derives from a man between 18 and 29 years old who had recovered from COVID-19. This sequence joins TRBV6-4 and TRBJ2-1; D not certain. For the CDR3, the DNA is TGTGCCAGCAGTGACTCGATGAGGAGCTCCTACAATGAGCAGTTCTTC. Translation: CASSDSMRSSYNEQFF.